Listed below are T cell receptor beta chains from one sample, sequenced in a study of T cells after yellow fever vaccination. MiXCR was run by TCRdb on the 5' RACE reads, yielding one entry per CDR3 protein. The sample has some 260,000 distinct CDR3 sequences; about 5.2% are singletons. Sequenced material: CD4+ T cells sorted from PBMCs, taken on the day of the yellow fever booster vaccination. These receptors all stem from a young man who received the YFV17D yellow fever vaccine. The conserved cysteine and the conserved F or W are not part of the CDR3 here. A D gene is named only where the DNA matches it firmly.

d_call: .; v_call: TRBV29-1; cdr3_aa: SVGQELNQPQH
d_call: .; v_call: TRBV6-2/TRBV6-3; cdr3_aa: ASGYRVNTEAF
d_call: TRBD2; v_call: TRBV7-8; cdr3_aa: ASSRTSGGRSSYNEQF
d_call: TRBD1; v_call: TRBV29-1; cdr3_aa: SVGDRGLNTQY
d_call: .; v_call: TRBV7-8; cdr3_aa: ASSPRRGPGLRKTQY
d_call: .; v_call: TRBV5-5; cdr3_aa: ASSERPRENTEAF
d_call: TRBD2; v_call: TRBV20-1; cdr3_aa: SARTSGGDRDEQF
d_call: .; v_call: TRBV6-5; cdr3_aa: ASSLFPWREQY
d_call: .; v_call: TRBV3-1; cdr3_aa: ASSQDSNQPQH
d_call: .; v_call: TRBV6-1; cdr3_aa: ASSEEGPGILPQH
d_call: TRBD2; v_call: TRBV7-2; cdr3_aa: ASSLLAGGRGTQY
d_call: TRBD2; v_call: TRBV20-1; cdr3_aa: SAPWGGYKETQY
d_call: TRBD1; v_call: TRBV10-3; cdr3_aa: AISARRDRLYNEQF
d_call: .; v_call: TRBV2; cdr3_aa: ATQGEAGETQY